This paragraph reports one T cell receptor (beta chain). For every subset, genomic DNA was evenly distributed across several immunoSEQ plates. Here immunoSEQ multiplex PCR was the method, and the copy in TCRdb shows in-frame clones only, minus some. The table includes some 1,100,000 clones, approximately 78% detected once. The record originates from a study of shared clonotypes between healthy human individuals. There are 16 residues in the CDR3. Trimming shortened V by 2 bases and J by 4 bases, and 16 bases separated the two germline ends. Germline V gene sequence: CDR1 SGHNT, CDR2 YYREEE (reference sequence).

The sample was memory CD4+ T cells from PBMCs. Subset given: CD45RA-negative fraction. This TCR was recovered from a man between 18 and 35 years old in good health. Some clones in this sample may be carry-over from other donors' samples. The chain has TRBV5-4 and TRBJ2-1, with D possibly TRBD2 on 7 matching bases. The DNA for the CDR3 is TGTGCCAGCAGCTTAGGGGGGGCTAGCCTATACAATGAGCAGTTCTTC. Residues: CASSLGGASLYNEQFF.